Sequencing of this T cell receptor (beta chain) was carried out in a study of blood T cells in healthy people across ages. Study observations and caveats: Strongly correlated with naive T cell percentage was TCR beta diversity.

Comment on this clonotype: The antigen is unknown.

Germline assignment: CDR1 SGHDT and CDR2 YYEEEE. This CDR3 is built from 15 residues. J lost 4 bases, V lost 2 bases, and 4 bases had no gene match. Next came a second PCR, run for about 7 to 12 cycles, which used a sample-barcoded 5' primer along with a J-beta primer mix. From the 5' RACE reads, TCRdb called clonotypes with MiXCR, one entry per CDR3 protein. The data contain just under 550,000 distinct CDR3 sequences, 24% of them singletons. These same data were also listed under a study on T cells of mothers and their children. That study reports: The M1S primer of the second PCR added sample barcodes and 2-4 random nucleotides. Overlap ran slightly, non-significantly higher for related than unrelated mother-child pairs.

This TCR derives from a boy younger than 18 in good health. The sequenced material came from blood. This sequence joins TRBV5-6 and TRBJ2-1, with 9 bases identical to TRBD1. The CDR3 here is CASSFGTGSYNEQFF. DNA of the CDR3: TGTGCCAGCAGCTTCGGGACAGGGAGTTACAATGAGCAGTTCTTC.